The present T cell receptor beta chain was sequenced within a study of blood T cells in healthy people across ages. Regarding the study as a whole: Among long-lived donors, naive CD4+ cells were more numerous and diversity higher than in aged donors.

PCR was performed a second time for roughly 6 to 12 cycles using a sample-barcoded 5' primer and a J-beta primer mix. Unique molecular identifiers of 12 random nucleotides labeled each cDNA. MiXCR, applied by TCRdb to the 5' RACE reads, yields one record per CDR3 protein. The repertoire holds more than 800,000 distinct CDR3 sequences, with 25% to 30% as singletons. This clonotype was counted at least ten times. Its target is not known. The study recruited healthy Caucasian donors from Russia who were aged about 6 to 90. CDR3 size: 14 residues. Germline V gene sequence: CDR1 KGHSH, CDR2 LQKENI. V lost 2 bases to trimming and J lost 7 bases, with 14 bases between them.

The V gene is TRBV18, the J gene TRBJ2-5; D remains ambiguous. The specimen was blood. The sequence was collected from a woman older than 75 in good health. In DNA, the CDR3 is TGTGCCAGCTCACCATTCGGGCCCCCGGTGACCCAGTACTTC. The encoded protein is CASSPFGPPVTQYF.